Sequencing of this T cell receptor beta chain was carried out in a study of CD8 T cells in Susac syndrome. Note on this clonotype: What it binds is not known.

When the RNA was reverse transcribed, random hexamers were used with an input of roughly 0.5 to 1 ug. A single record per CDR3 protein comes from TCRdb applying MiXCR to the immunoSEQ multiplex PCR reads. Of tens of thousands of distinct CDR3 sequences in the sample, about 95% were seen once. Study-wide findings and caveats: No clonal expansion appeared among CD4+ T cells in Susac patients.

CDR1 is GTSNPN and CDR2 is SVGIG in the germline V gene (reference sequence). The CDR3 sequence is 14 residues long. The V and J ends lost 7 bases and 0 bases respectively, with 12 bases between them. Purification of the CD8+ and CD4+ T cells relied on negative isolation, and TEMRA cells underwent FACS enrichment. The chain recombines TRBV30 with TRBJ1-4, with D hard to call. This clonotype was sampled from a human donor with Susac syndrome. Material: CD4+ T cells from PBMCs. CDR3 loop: CASQKSATNEKLFF. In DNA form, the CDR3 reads TGTGCCTCCCAAAAGAGTGCAACTAATGAAAAACTGTTTTTT.